The T cell receptor beta chain under discussion was sequenced for a study of cytomegalovirus exposure and HLA in healthy donors. CDR3 length: 15 residues. Germline CDR1 is SGHAT and CDR2 is FQNNGV. V dropped 4 bases and J dropped 6; count of bases not matched to a gene: 10. Each donor's status was that of a healthy bone marrow donor. Donors were ostensibly healthy at sampling, although undocumented immune exposures were probable. The PCR had 60 Vbeta and 13 Jbeta primers. Sequencing used immunoSEQ multiplex PCR; TCRdb keeps in-frame clones, though not all of them. Among 170,000 or so clones, around 80% were seen once, and the ten largest hold 1%.

J is TRBJ2-3 and V is TRBV11-2; 7 nucleotides match TRBD1. The clonotype comes from a woman between 45 and 60 years old in good health and CMV-seropositive. The sequenced sample consisted of PBMCs. The CDR3 nucleotides are TGTGCCAGCAGCTCACGGACAGGCCTGGCGGATACGCAGTATTTT. This sequence encodes CASSSRTGLADTQYF.